This T cell receptor (beta chain) was captured by sequencing in a study of shared clonotypes between healthy human individuals (dated by TCRdb to 2018 to 2021). About the full investigation: A couple of women and a few men aged 18 to 49 years were included in the cohort. Libraries were prepared and TCR repertoires were sequenced by different laboratories using diverse techniques, in order to increase sequencing depth and limit assay-specific biases. Per donor, leukapheresis produced somewhere between about 0.85 and 9.5 billion PBMCs. Blood TCR repertoires of 5 or 6 healthy adults were deeply sequenced to estimate repertoire size and the extent of clonotype sharing between individuals. For each donor, CD4 naive and CD4 memory were each run on three plates, CD8 naive on two plates, and CD8 memory on one plate. Results the study describes overall, beyond this receptor: The genetic and exposure-history diversity represented was limited by the small number of donors. Sampling was restricted to blood, and TCR repertoires in tissue are likely to differ from TCR repertoires in blood. Larger estimated clonotype richness was generally found for naive subsets than for memory subsets. Across four donors, approximately 4.9% of naive CD4, 3.5% of naive CD8, 2% to 2.5% of memory CD4, and approximately 0.4% of memory CD8 clonotypes were shared. Compared with non-shared clonotypes, the clonotypes found in all four sorted-subset donors had higher generation probabilities. Rarefaction of sorted-subset datasets indicated incomplete sequencing despite the large sequencing depth. Pairwise subsampling indicated that sequencing depth was expected to affect the degree of clonotype sharing among donors.

Comments on this clone: This receptor's antigen is unknown. No much larger clonotype is one base removed from it; base qualities were not supplied.

CD8 naive samples were CD45RO-negative cells positively selected for CCR7, giving a CD45RA+CCR7+ population that excluded TemRA cells. The donors were healthy, HIV-negative adults with no recently reported acute infections or vaccinations. Every donor was a Caucasian adult living in Nashville, Tennessee, USA. Blood was collected by leukapheresis, and PBMCs were isolated by Ficoll-Histopaque density gradient centrifugation and then cryopreserved in liquid nitrogen vapor phase. Analytical flow cytometry was used to check the purity and quantity of each magnetically sorted T cell population. Each sorted fraction had its genomic DNA isolated and then quantified by UV absorbance on a Nanodrop 2000c. Using the deep immunoSEQ assay, TCR CDR3 regions were amplified from genomic DNA by multiplex PCR. Extracted genomic DNA from each cell subset was distributed evenly across all wells of several immunoSEQ 96-well plates, and each plate was treated as a replicate. For sorted subsets, 200 to 250 ng genomic DNA, equal to tens of thousands of T cell genomes, was loaded into each replicate PCR. Purified libraries were measured with a Qubit 3.0 fluorometer, size-checked on a Bioanalyzer 2100, and measured again with the KAPA Library Quantification kit. Every immunoSEQ 96-well plate was sequenced on a separate single-read 150-cycle Illumina NextSeq 550 flow cell. On the authors' methods: The immunoSEQ output contained only junctional sequences without quality scores, so filtering could not match that applied to full-length reads. To assign V/J genes and CDR3, sequences were annotated using PyIR, a Python wrapper for IgBLAST v1.9, with IMGT germline references. Any read was removed if the V/J assignment was weak (E-value above 1e-6), the CDR3 was missing, or the read contained stop codons, out-of-frame junctions, or ambiguous translated residues. V3J clonotypes were defined as sequences sharing an identical inferred V gene, J gene, and CDR3 amino acid sequence. To compute the percentage overlap between repertoires, the number of shared unique clonotypes was divided by the size of the smaller repertoire. Repertoire richness was assessed with RTK rarefaction, the Chao1 estimator, and Recon v2.1 estimates of unobserved clonotypes. For all TCRbeta clonotypes obtained by the gDNA method from a few donors, generation probabilities were computed with OLGA. Entries here come from immuneACCESS through TCRdb and include only in-frame sequences with V and J called. Some clones fail to appear in such tables; in the studies checked, an unresolved V gene covers under half of the shortfall, and the cause of the remainder is unknown. Clone size and V and J calls were adopted from that table, with D and trimming inferred from the DNA. The sample data list around 640,000 clones, and 90% to 97% of these were observed just once. The top ten clonotypes cover about 0.12% of the sample.

Sequences SNHLY (CDR1) and FYNNEI (CDR2) are obtained from the germline V gene. Inclusive of the bounding cysteine and phenylalanine, the CDR3 is 15 residues long. Just the 45-base CDR3 DNA is kept, in frame starting at base 1. V gives up 4 bases and J gives up 3 bases, and the segment between their germline ends measures 16 bases. The material sequenced was naive CD8+ T cells sorted from blood. This sample's cell subset or site label indicates: CD45RA+CCR7+. The chain uses TRBV2 and TRBJ2-7; the D gene assignment is perhaps TRBD1 or TRBD2, with each matching 5 bases. This clonotype was obtained from a woman in her 30s in good health. The CDR3 in this case is CASSGRGEGIYEQYF. DNA sequence: TGTGCCAGCAGTGGCCGAGGGGAAGGGATCTACGAGCAGTACTTC.